The 16 T cell receptor beta chains below all came from one sample that was sequenced in a study of blood T cell repertoires in COVID-19 (dated by TCRdb to 2020 to 2022). The library relied on the immunoSEQ multiplex PCR assay. Held by TCRdb, this immuneACCESS table contains in-frame sequences only and omits some clones. Under half of the omission traces to an unresolved V gene where checked; the cause of the rest is unknown. The sample table contains 200,000 to 300,000 clones; only one count was recorded for about 82% of them. Jointly, the top ten make up roughly 12% of the sample. Sequencing used peripheral blood. These receptors were taken from a man older than 75 with acute or convalescent COVID-19.

The DNA of the CDR3 is TGTGCCAGCAGCTTGGTCCAGAAATCCACAGATACGCAGTATTTT. Its protein product is CASSLVQKSTDTQYF. This chain uses TRBV5-5 with TRBJ2-3; D not resolved. Looked up from germline, CDR1 is SGHKS and CDR2 is YYEKEE (reference sequence). The CDR3 is made up of 15 amino acids. V dropped 0 bases and J dropped 2 bases, with 10 bases sitting between them. The variable domain in full, completed from reference TRBV5-5 and TRBJ2-3, reads DAGVTQSPTHLIKTRGQQVTLRCSPISGHKSVSWYQQVLGQGPQFIFQYYEKEERGRGNFPDRFSARQFPNYSSELNVNALLLGDSALYLCASSLVQKSTDTQYFGPGTRLTVL.

This chain connects TRBV24-1 to TRBJ1-1, with a tentative D call TRBD1 (6 bases). CDR1 and CDR2 (germline): KGHDR, SFDVKD. The V gene lost 4 bases and the J gene lost 4 bases, with 12 bases spanning the gap. This CDR3 is built from 14 residues. This chain's CDR3 is CATSEGAGSTEAFF. The CDR3 DNA sequence: TGTGCCACCAGTGAGGGGGCAGGGAGCACTGAAGCTTTCTTT.

V usage is TRBV5-8 and J usage is TRBJ1-2, with TRBD1 identical over 8 bases. V lost 5 bases to trimming and J lost 2 bases; unmatched junction nucleotides: 8. Germline V CDR1 and CDR2: SGHTS, YDEGEE. The CDR3 totals 15 residues. The CDR3 protein is CASRPRQGTNYGYTF. The CDR3 DNA reads as TGTGCCAGCAGACCTAGACAGGGGACAAACTATGGCTACACCTTC.

The chain uses TRBV5-1 and TRBJ2-3, with TRBD1 identical over 8 bases. The length of the CDR3 is 15 residues. V was pared by 4 bases and J by 5 bases, with 9 bases of the junction left unmatched. CDR1 SGHRS and CDR2 YFSETQ come from the germline V gene. CDR3 residues: CASSGTGGTQDTQYF. The CDR3 coding sequence is TGCGCCAGCAGCGGTACAGGGGGAACACAAGATACGCAGTATTTT.

DNA of the CDR3: TGTGCCATTCGGGGCGGGGGACAGGACGATACAACTAATGAAAAACTGTTTTTT. Amino acids: CAIRGGGQDDTTNEKLFF. The chain recombines TRBV10-3 with TRBJ1-4; 8 bases fit TRBD1. The V and J ends lost 9 bases and 0 bases, in that order; junction bases with no gene match: 15. The CDR3 runs to 18 residues. Germline values: CDR1 ENHRY, CDR2 SYGVKD.

The chain uses TRBV4-3 and TRBJ1-2; maybe TRBD1 (5 bases). This CDR3 contains 14 residues. Looked up from germline, CDR1 is LGHNA and CDR2 is YSLEER. Deletions cut 0 bases from V and 5 bases from J, with 10 bases between. The CDR3 region has the DNA TGCGCCAGCAGCCAAGATAAAGGGGATTATGGCTACACCTTC. Amino acids: CASSQDKGDYGYTF.

The rearrangement links TRBV4-3 to TRBJ1-5, with D unclear. Germline-derived CDR1 and CDR2 are LGHNA and YSLEER. With 0 bases removed from V and 6 bases from J, the gap between germline ends came to 15 bases. This CDR3 is built from 16 residues. CDR3 sequence reads: CASSQESSVAGQPQHF. As DNA, the CDR3 is TGCGCCAGCAGCCAAGAAAGTTCGGTGGCGGGTCAGCCCCAGCATTTT.

The V call is TRBV28, the J call TRBJ1-1, with TRBD1 matching 8 bases. Trimming removed 6 bases from V and 5 bases from J; junction bases left unmatched: 8. The CDR3 runs to 14 residues. The germline V gene has CDR1 MDHEN and CDR2 SYDVKM. As DNA, the CDR3 is TGTGCCAGCAGCCCAGGACAGGGTGGGACTGAAGCTTTCTTT. Translating it yields CASSPGQGGTEAFF.

The chain links TRBV25-1 to TRBJ2-5, with 9 nucleotides matching TRBD2. The CDR3 is 17 residues long. CDR1 and CDR2 (germline): MGHDK, SYGVNS. J was trimmed by 5 bases and V by 1 base; bases with no gene match: 11. The CDR3 sequence: CASSESRVAGEGETQYF. The CDR3 region has the DNA TGTGCCAGCAGTGAATCAAGAGTAGCGGGAGAGGGGGAGACCCAGTACTTC.

The chain recombines TRBV19 with TRBJ2-2; perhaps TRBD1 as D (6 bases). Germline lookup yields CDR1 LNHDA and CDR2 SQIVND (reference sequence). The CDR3 runs 14 residues. Trimming removed 8 bases at V and 4 bases at J, with 14 bases between. Here the CDR3 reads CASGAGVLTGELFF. CDR3 DNA: TGTGCCAGTGGGGCAGGGGTACTCACCGGGGAGCTGTTTTTT.

The chain recombines TRBV3-1 (or the pseudogene TRBV3-2) with TRBJ1-4; 8 bases align to TRBD1. The CDR3 runs 16 residues. V gave up 5 bases and J gave up 3 bases; unmatched junction bases: 8. Per germline, CDR1 LGHDT and CDR2 YNNKEL (reference sequence). The DNA of the CDR3 is TGTGCCAGCAGCTCCCAAACAGGGGGGGCTAATGAAAAACTGTTTTTT. It codes for CASSSQTGGANEKLFF.

The rearrangement links TRBV5-4 to TRBJ1-2; D unresolved. The CDR3 is made up of 14 amino acids. CDR1 is SGHNT, CDR2 YYREEE, per germline (reference sequence). The V gene lost 4 bases and the J gene lost 7 bases, with 17 bases spanning the gap. The CDR3 nucleotides read TGTGCCAGCAGCCTATTGTCCTCGGAGGTTGGCTACACCTTC. Protein: CASSLLSSEVGYTF.

The gene calls are TRBV24-1 and TRBJ2-1, with 12 bases fitting TRBD2. The CDR3 sequence is 17 residues long. CDR1 and CDR2 (germline): KGHDR, SFDVKD. J lost 9 bases, V lost 2 bases, and 10 bases had no gene match. The CDR3 protein is CATSDSSGRALYSEQFF. CDR3 in DNA: TGTGCCACCAGTGATTCTAGCGGGAGGGCCCTGTATAGTGAGCAGTTCTTC.

This chain connects TRBV28 to TRBJ2-1; possible D gene TRBD2, 6 bases. The CDR3 totals 14 residues. Trimming pared 7 bases from V and 2 bases from J, leaving 12 bases between. CDR1 is MDHEN and CDR2 is SYDVKM in the germline V gene. The CDR3 spells CASTISGAYNEQFF. CDR3 in DNA: TGTGCCAGCACGATTAGCGGAGCCTACAATGAGCAGTTCTTC.

With respect to this clone: The sample contains more than one DNA sequence encoding this CDR3. This chain joins TRBV5-1 and TRBJ1-3; TRBD1 aligns across 9 bases. CDR3 length: 16 residues. V shed 0 bases and J 4 bases; nucleotides not matched to a gene: 5. The V gene's germline CDR1 is SGHRS and CDR2 YFSETQ. The CDR3 is CASSLDGQGQGNTIYF. In nucleotides, the CDR3 is TGCGCCAGCAGCTTGGATGGACAGGGGCAGGGAAACACCATATATTTT.

The gene calls are TRBV7-9 and TRBJ2-1; 7 positions agree with TRBD2. V dropped 4 bases and J dropped 4; count of bases not matched to a gene: 4. Looked up from germline, CDR1 is SEHNR and CDR2 is FQNEAQ (reference sequence). CDR3 size: 14 residues. CDR3: CASSSGGWYNEQFF. The CDR3 nucleotides are TGTGCCAGCAGCTCGGGAGGTTGGTACAATGAGCAGTTCTTC.